This T cell receptor (beta chain) was sequenced during a study of blood T cell repertoires in COVID-19. Recovered Cohort 3 donors showed two negative PCRs, clearance, or symptom resolution. Method: immunoSEQ multiplex PCR; TCRdb's copy keeps in-frame clones and lacks some. This table holds approximately 170,000 clones, approximately 87% found once. Germline V lookup: CDR1 LGHDT, CDR2 YNNKEL (reference sequence). Trimming took 0 bases from V and 5 from J, leaving 10 bases between them. The CDR3 is 14 residues long. The TCR comes from a woman between 45 and 60 years old who had recovered from COVID-19. This chain links TRBV3-1 (or the pseudogene TRBV3-2) with TRBJ2-5; TRBD1 might be the D (5 bases). Specimen: PBMCs or T cells enriched from blood (not recorded which). The CDR3: CASSQEGVSETQYF. Here the CDR3 DNA reads TGTGCCAGCAGCCAAGAAGGGGTTAGCGAGACCCAGTACTTC.